One sample yielded the 26 T cell receptor beta chains listed below, sequenced in a study of blood T cell repertoires in COVID-19. Sequencing used immunoSEQ multiplex PCR; TCRdb keeps in-frame clones, though not all of them. The table shows about 190,000 clones, with about 86% occurring only once. Specimen: PBMCs or T cells enriched from blood (not recorded which). These receptors all stem from a woman aged 40-49 years in a cohort exposed to, infected with or recovered from COVID-19 (not recorded which).

The chain recombines TRBV5-6 with TRBJ2-5; unclear D gene. The CDR3 contains 13 residues. Germline CDR1 is SGHDT and CDR2 is YYEEEE. Trimming removed 0 bases at V and 3 bases at J, with 6 bases between. Here the CDR3 reads CASSLGSKETQYF. Here the CDR3 DNA reads TGTGCCAGCAGCTTGGGTTCAAAAGAGACCCAGTACTTC. Combining the CDR3 with reference TRBV5-6 and TRBJ2-5 gives the whole variable domain DAGVTQSPTHLIKTRGQQVTLRCSPKSGHDTVSWYQQALGQGPQFIFQYYEEEERQRGNFPDRFSGHQFPNYSSELNVNALLLGDSALYLCASSLGSKETQYFGPGTRLLVL.

The chain employs TRBV9 and TRBJ2-3; TRBD1 aligns across 8 bases. The CDR3 covers 14 residues. Germline V gives CDR1 SGDLS, CDR2 YYNGEE. V was pared by 3 bases and J by 3 bases, with 3 bases of the junction left unmatched. The CDR3 DNA is TGTGCCAGCAGCGAAAACAGGGGGACAGATACGCAGTATTTT. Amino acids: CASSENRGTDTQYF. The full variable domain, rest sourced from reference TRBV9 and TRBJ2-3, is DSGVTQTPKHLITATGQRVTLRCSPRSGDLSVYWYQQSLDQGLQFLIQYYNGEERAKGNILERFSAQQFPDLHSELNLSSLELGDSALYFCASSENRGTDTQYFGPGTRLTVL.

This clone was observed once. The CDR3 DNA sequence: TGTGCCAGCAGCAAAAAGGGGAGCGGGGGGCTTCCCTACAATGAGCAGTTCTTC. Residues: CASSKKGSGGLPYNEQFF. The genes are TRBV21-1 and TRBJ2-1; the table's TRBD2 call for D was not verified on the DNA. TRBV21-1 is listed as a pseudogene. The CDR3 loop spans 18 amino acids.

This clone was picked up one time. This rearrangement joins TRBV3-1 (or the pseudogene TRBV3-2) to TRBJ1-2; no reliable D call. The CDR3 is made up of 13 amino acids. Deletions cut 1 base from V and 3 bases from J, with 6 bases between. CDR1 is LGHDT, CDR2 YNNKEL, per germline (reference sequence). CDR3 coding DNA: TGTGCCAGCAGCCAAGTTACAGACTATGGCTACACCTTC. Amino acid sequence: CASSQVTDYGYTF.

This sequence joins TRBV9 and TRBJ1-2, with 9 bases matching TRBD1. V lost 4 bases to trimming and J lost 6 bases; unmatched junction nucleotides: 16. CDR1 SGDLS and CDR2 YYNGEE come from the germline V gene. This CDR3 has 17 amino acids. The CDR3 loop reads CASSPRPGQGTDDGYTF. The DNA of the CDR3 is TGTGCCAGCAGCCCCCGACCGGGACAGGGAACGGATGATGGCTACACCTTC.

V gene TRBV9 combines with J gene TRBJ2-2; weak D call: TRBD2 (5 bases). Germline CDR1 and CDR2: SGDLS and YYNGEE. This CDR3 region has 15 residues. Trimming removed 0 bases from V and 2 bases from J, with 8 bases in between. The CDR3 here is CASSVGSGNTGELFF. DNA of the CDR3: TGTGCCAGCAGCGTAGGGAGCGGTAACACCGGGGAGCTGTTTTTT. The whole variable domain, remainder taken from reference TRBV9 and TRBJ2-2, is DSGVTQTPKHLITATGQRVTLRCSPRSGDLSVYWYQQSLDQGLQFLIQYYNGEERAKGNILERFSAQQFPDLHSELNLSSLELGDSALYFCASSVGSGNTGELFFGEGSRLTVL.

The chain carries TRBV3-1 (or the pseudogene TRBV3-2) and TRBJ2-5; D might be TRBD2 (6 bases). V gave up 4 bases and J gave up 5 bases, with 11 bases separating them. The CDR3 runs 13 residues. Germline CDR1 and CDR2: LGHDT and YNNKEL (reference sequence). CDR3 nucleotide sequence: TGTGCCAGCAGCCCGAGACTAGTGGAGACCCAGTACTTC. Protein: CASSPRLVETQYF.

The chain has TRBV6-1 and TRBJ1-5; the D is unclear. Germline lookup yields CDR1 MNHNS and CDR2 SASEGT. CDR3 length: 13 residues. The germline V and J ends were trimmed by 3 bases and 7 bases, with 10 bases remaining between them. The CDR3: CASSEGGYQPQHF. The DNA of the CDR3 is TGTGCCAGCAGTGAGGGAGGCTACCAGCCCCAGCATTTT.

In DNA form, the CDR3 reads TGTGCCAGCAGTTACACGCAGGGACAGAAAGAAAAACTGTTTTTT. Translating it yields CASSYTQGQKEKLFF. V usage is TRBV6-5 and J usage is TRBJ1-4; 7 bases are shared with TRBD1. Germline CDR1 MNHEY, CDR2 SVGAGI. Unmatched junction bases numbered 8, after V lost 2 bases and J lost 8 bases. This CDR3 comprises 15 residues.

The chain is built from TRBV5-1 and TRBJ2-1; D may be TRBD2 (6 bases). Trimming pared 3 bases from V and 4 bases from J, leaving 17 bases between. Germline V gene lookup returns CDR1 SGHRS and CDR2 YFSETQ. CDR3 length: 16 amino acids. The DNA of the CDR3 is TGCGCCAGCAGCTGGGTCTTTGGGGGAGGTTACAATGAGCAGTTCTTC. It translates to CASSWVFGGGYNEQFF.

The J gene is TRBJ2-2, the V gene TRBV27, with 8 bases aligning to TRBD2. Germline V gene data show CDR1 as MNHEY and CDR2 as SMNVEV (reference sequence). V gave up 6 bases and J gave up 0 bases; unmatched junction bases: 3. This CDR3 contains 15 residues. CDR3 protein: CASRLAGTNTGELFF. CDR3 bases: TGTGCCAGCAGATTAGCGGGAACGAACACCGGGGAGCTGTTTTTT.

This clone appeared once. V gene TRBV19 combines with J gene TRBJ1-1, with D maybe TRBD1 (5 bases). CDR1 LNHDA and CDR2 SQIVND come from the germline V gene (reference sequence). Trimming cost V 4 bases and J 5 bases, with 14 bases left between them. The CDR3 contains 14 residues. The CDR3 sequence is CASSRKTERTEAFF. The CDR3 coding sequence is TGTGCCAGTAGTAGAAAGACAGAGAGAACTGAAGCTTTCTTT.

The chain is built from TRBV10-2 and TRBJ1-2; D not certain. The ends were cut back, 5 bases at V and 3 bases at J, with 13 bases in the middle. CDR3 length equals 14 residues. Germline V lookup: CDR1 WSHSY, CDR2 SAAADI. CDR3 DNA: TGCGCCAGCAGTAGACCAACCGGGGACTATGGCTACACCTTC. Translating it yields CASSRPTGDYGYTF.

The chain uses TRBV3-1 (or the pseudogene TRBV3-2) and TRBJ2-3, with TRBD2 matching over 9 bases. Germline CDR1 reads LGHDT; CDR2 reads YNNKEL (reference sequence). This CDR3 region has 16 residues. Trimming took 2 bases from V and 1 from J; bases not matched to a gene: 4. The chain's CDR3 is CASSQRERGGTDTQYF. CDR3 nucleotides: TGTGCCAGCAGCCAAAGGGAGCGGGGGGGCACAGATACGCAGTATTTT.

V and J are TRBV18 and TRBJ1-1; maybe TRBD1 (6 bases). Trimming pared 3 bases from V and 3 bases from J, leaving 11 bases between. Germline CDR1 is KGHSH and CDR2 is LQKENI. The CDR3 is 14 amino acids. The CDR3 sequence is CASSPGQTYTEAFF. For the CDR3, the DNA is TGTGCCAGCTCACCTGGACAGACTTACACTGAAGCTTTCTTT.

This clone was detected a few times. V gene TRBV7-9 combines with J gene TRBJ2-7, with D possibly TRBD2 on 6 matching bases. This CDR3 region has 13 residues. V was trimmed by 1 base and J by 6 bases, leaving 10 bases between them. Germline V gives CDR1 SEHNR, CDR2 FQNEAQ (reference sequence). CDR3 sequence reads: CASSLGGAPEQYF. The CDR3 bases are TGTGCCAGCAGCTTAGGCGGGGCTCCCGAGCAGTACTTC.

This chain joins TRBV5-1 and TRBJ1-1; 7 bases are a match to TRBD1. CDR1 SGHRS and CDR2 YFSETQ come from the germline V gene. Trimming removed 4 bases from V and 1 base from J; junction bases left unmatched: 13. The CDR3 totals 17 residues. The CDR3 DNA reads as TGCGCCAGCAGCCAACGGACAGGACGGGGGCCGAACACTGAAGCTTTCTTT. The encoded protein is CASSQRTGRGPNTEAFF. Based on the CDR3 plus reference TRBV5-1 and TRBJ1-1, the full variable domain is KAGVTQTPRYLIKTRGQQVTLSCSPISGHRSVSWYQQTPGQGLQFLFEYFSETQRNKGNFPGRFSGRQFSNSRSEMNVSTLELGDSALYLCASSQRTGRGPNTEAFFGQGTRLTVV.

This chain connects TRBV10-3 to TRBJ1-3; D is perhaps TRBD1 (5 bases). Trimming cost V 9 bases and J 3 bases, with 9 bases left between them. This CDR3 is built from 12 residues. In germline, CDR1 is ENHRY, CDR2 SYGVKD. CDR3: CAMPDIGNTIYF. The CDR3 DNA sequence: TGTGCCATGCCGGACATTGGAAACACCATATATTTT.

DNA for the CDR3: TGCGCCAGCAGCCCGCGACAGGGGGCGAACATTCAGTACTTC. Amino acids: CASSPRQGANIQYF. The genes are TRBV5-1 and TRBJ2-4; 10 bases match TRBD1. Germline lookup yields CDR1 SGHRS and CDR2 YFSETQ. The CDR3 is made up of 14 amino acids. V lost 4 bases, J lost 7 bases, and 5 bases stayed unmatched.

The chain combines TRBV28 with TRBJ1-5; 9 bases agree with TRBD1. This CDR3 has 19 residues. CDR1 and CDR2 from the germline V gene are MDHEN and SYDVKM. V shed 6 bases and J 2 bases; nucleotides not matched to a gene: 17. This chain's CDR3 is CASSELPGTGWRGNQPQHF. Here the CDR3 DNA reads TGTGCCAGCAGCGAACTCCCCGGGACAGGGTGGCGGGGCAATCAGCCCCAGCATTTT.

The genes are TRBV5-1 and TRBJ1-2; 7 nucleotides match TRBD1. Losses at the gene ends were 3 bases for V and 4 bases for J; bases not matched to a gene: 15. CDR1 and CDR2 (germline): SGHRS, YFSETQ. This CDR3 has 17 residues. The CDR3 DNA follows: TGCGCCAGCAGCTCGATTCCGATACAGGGGTACGCCTATGGCTACACCTTC. Amino acid sequence: CASSSIPIQGYAYGYTF.

The chain carries TRBV27 and TRBJ1-2; TRBD1 is a possible D gene (5 bases). The V gene lost 0 bases and the J gene lost 0 bases, with 11 bases spanning the gap. Germline-derived CDR1 and CDR2 are MNHEY and SMNVEV (reference sequence). The CDR3 extends over 16 amino acids. The CDR3 region has the DNA TGTGCCAGCAGTTTATCCTCAGGACATCCTAACTATGGCTACACCTTC. This gives the protein CASSLSSGHPNYGYTF.

The chain is built from TRBV5-6 and TRBJ1-4; a possible D gene is TRBD1 (6 bases). CDR3 length: 16 residues. Trimming took off 0 bases at V and 6 bases at J, with 15 bases between the two ends. Germline lookup yields CDR1 SGHDT and CDR2 YYEEEE. For the CDR3, the DNA is TGTGCCAGCAGCTTGGGAAGGGGGATCCGCGATGAAAAACTGTTTTTT. Protein: CASSLGRGIRDEKLFF. The full variable domain, its missing parts supplied by reference TRBV5-6 and TRBJ1-4, is DAGVTQSPTHLIKTRGQQVTLRCSPKSGHDTVSWYQQALGQGPQFIFQYYEEEERQRGNFPDRFSGHQFPNYSSELNVNALLLGDSALYLCASSLGRGIRDEKLFFGSGTQLSVL.

V usage is TRBV5-8 and J usage is TRBJ2-7, with TRBD1 matching 9 bases. Germline CDR1 SGHTS, CDR2 YDEGEE. This CDR3 is built from 14 residues. Unmatched junction bases numbered 6, after V lost 4 bases and J lost 4 bases. The CDR3: CASSAGTGYYEQYF. CDR3 in DNA: TGTGCCAGCAGCGCCGGGACAGGGTATTACGAGCAGTACTTC.

This chain connects TRBV27 to TRBJ2-5; tentative D call: TRBD2 (6 bases). Germline V lookup: CDR1 MNHEY, CDR2 SMNVEV (reference sequence). There are 16 residues in the CDR3. V was shortened by 3 bases and J by 2 bases, with 16 bases between the two germline ends. The CDR3: CASSLSPGVGQETQYF. The DNA for the CDR3 is TGTGCCAGCAGTTTGAGCCCGGGGGTAGGTCAAGAGACCCAGTACTTC.

A few counts support this clone. V and J are TRBV10-1 and TRBJ1-1; tentatively, D is TRBD1 (5 bases). Trimming stripped 4 bases from V and 0 bases from J, with 12 bases between. The CDR3 spans 15 residues. The V gene's germline CDR1 is WNHNN and CDR2 SYGVQD (reference sequence). The CDR3 loop reads CASSGSTAMNTEAFF. The CDR3 DNA follows: TGCGCCAGCAGTGGTTCGACAGCGATGAACACTGAAGCTTTCTTT.